This T cell receptor (beta chain) was documented in a study of CD8 T cells in Susac syndrome. As controls, healthy donors matched for age and sex were used. When the RNA was reverse transcribed, random hexamers were used with an input of roughly 0.45 to 1 ug. Across 54 Vbeta and 13 Jbeta, immunoSEQ multiplex PCR amplified TCR beta CDR3. TCRdb reprocessed the immunoSEQ multiplex PCR reads with MiXCR, giving one entry per CDR3 protein. The sample lists under 200,000 distinct CDR3 sequences; 85% to 95% were seen once. Sequences were obtained from CD4+ T cells from PBMCs. This receptor was obtained from a human donor in good health.

The CDR3 here is CASSIGGARGYGYTF. The CDR3, as DNA: TGTGCCAGTAGTATAGGGGGTGCGAGGGGCTATGGCTACACCTTC. The V gene is TRBV19, the J gene TRBJ1-2; D is perhaps TRBD1 (5 bases). Germline V CDR1 and CDR2: LNHDA, SQIVND (reference sequence). V lost 1 base and J lost 4, with 13 bases in between. There are 15 residues in the CDR3.